This passage covers 23 T cell receptor beta chains from one sample sequenced in a study of radiation and T cells in renal cell carcinoma. Profiled with immunoSEQ multiplex PCR; TCRdb holds only in-frame clones, not every one. The table shows more than 4,500 clones, with 55% occurring only once. The treatment: 15 Gy SBRT to primary tumor, nephrectomy 4 weeks later. The sequencing here drew on tumor tissue, taken from a patient whose treatment included radiotherapy and nephrectomy. These receptors originate from a man aged 55-75 years with renal cell carcinoma.

The rearrangement joins TRBV7-2 to TRBJ2-5; 7 bases fit TRBD2. Germline V CDR1 and CDR2: SGHTA, FQGNSA. The CDR3 totals 14 residues. Losses at the gene ends were 3 bases for V and 5 bases for J; bases not matched to a gene: 6. For the CDR3, the DNA is TGTGCCAGCAGCTTTAGCGGGTGGGGGGAGACCCAGTACTTC. Protein sequence: CASSFSGWGETQYF. Full variable domain (remainder filled in from reference TRBV7-2 and TRBJ2-5): GAGVSQSPSNKVTEKGKDVELRCDPISGHTALYWYRQSLGQGLEFLIYFQGNSAPDKSGLPSDRFSAERTGGSVSTLTIQRTQQEDSAVYLCASSFSGWGETQYFGPGTRLLVL.

This clone was detected only once. The chain recombines TRBV7-7 with TRBJ2-5; D is unresolved. V shed 1 base and J shed 2 bases, with 5 bases lying between them. Germline values: CDR1 SSHAT, CDR2 FNYEAQ (reference sequence). The CDR3 runs 13 residues. As DNA, the CDR3 is TGTGCCAGCAGCTTAGTACAACAAGAGACCCAGTACTTC. Translating it yields CASSLVQQETQYF.

The rearrangement uses TRBV10-1 and TRBJ1-2; D is perhaps TRBD1 (6 bases). Deletions cut 8 bases from V and 5 bases from J, with 18 bases between. The germline V gene encodes CDR1 WNHNN and CDR2 SYGVQD (reference sequence). The CDR3 extends over 14 amino acids. The chain's CDR3 is CASSFHREGYGYTF. As DNA, the CDR3 is TGCGCCAGCTCATTCCACAGGGAGGGATATGGCTACACCTTC.

This chain connects TRBV7-3 to TRBJ2-5; 10 nucleotides align to TRBD1. Germline V lookup: CDR1 SGHTA, CDR2 FQGTGA. The CDR3 extends over 15 amino acids. The V gene end was trimmed by 7 bases and the J gene end by 4 bases; junction bases not matched to a gene: 9. The CDR3 DNA is TGTGCCAGCACCAGGGACAGGGGTGAATTAGAGACCCAGTACTTC. The encoded protein is CASTRDRGELETQYF.

The chain employs TRBV29-1 and TRBJ2-1; D ambiguous. The CDR3 is made up of 13 amino acids. V lost 1 base to trimming and J lost 6 bases, with 10 bases between them. Germline CDR1 SQVTM, CDR2 ANQGSEA. Here the CDR3 DNA reads TGCAGCGTTGAAGGGGATGTGGGCAATGAGCAGTTCTTC. This translates into CSVEGDVGNEQFF.

The chain links TRBV7-2 to TRBJ1-5, with no clear D. The germline CDR1 and CDR2 sequences are SGHTA and FQGNSA. Trimming took 4 bases from V and 1 from J, leaving 8 bases between them. The CDR3 runs to 14 residues. This CDR3 is CASSWSDSNQPQHF. CDR3 bases: TGTGCCAGCAGCTGGTCGGACAGCAATCAGCCCCAGCATTTT.

In its sample, this clone was seen a few times. The CDR3: CSVRRQGNEQFF. The CDR3 DNA sequence: TGCAGCGTTCGACGACAGGGTAATGAGCAGTTCTTC. The chain couples TRBV29-1 to TRBJ2-1; 7 bases are shared with TRBD1. The CDR3 loop spans 12 amino acids. Germline V lookup: CDR1 SQVTM, CDR2 ANQGSEA. The ends lost 5 bases at V and 7 bases at J; junction bases unmatched: 5.

Note on this clone: One end of the junction fails to match germline, which may point to a read error. J is TRBJ2-7 and V is TRBV7-7, with D possibly being TRBD1 (6 bases). The germline V gene has CDR1 SSHAT and CDR2 FNYEAQ (reference sequence). The CDR3 loop spans 13 amino acids. CDR3 sequence: CASSLGQNYEQYF. As DNA, the CDR3 is TGTGCTAGCAGCCTCGGACAGAACTACGAGCAGTACTTC.

The rearrangement links TRBV25-1 to TRBJ2-7, with D unresolved. The CDR3 covers 12 residues. The germline V gene has CDR1 MGHDK and CDR2 SYGVNS. V lost 3 bases and J lost 2, with 5 bases in between. The CDR3 protein is CASSDFPYEQYF. The DNA of the CDR3 is TGTGCCAGCAGTGATTTTCCCTACGAGCAGTACTTC.

In regard to this clone: The same CDR3 also results from other DNA sequences found in this sample. V is TRBV20-1 and J is TRBJ2-5, with D hard to call. The germline gives CDR1 DFQATT, CDR2 SNEGSKA (reference sequence). Trimming stripped 5 bases from V and 2 bases from J, with 3 bases between. The CDR3 extends over 10 amino acids. For the CDR3, the DNA is TGCAGTGCTGGGCAAGAGACCCAGTACTTC. Translated: CSAGQETQYF.

Regarding this clone: One end of the junction fails to match germline, which may point to a read error. The V gene is TRBV5-4, the J gene TRBJ2-7; D gene ambiguous. The length of the CDR3 is 9 residues. Germline CDR1 is SGHNT and CDR2 is YYREEE (reference sequence). CDR3 nucleotides: TGTGCCAGCAGCTTGTACCCCGCCTTC. Encoded protein: CASSLYPAF.

The chain is built from TRBV2 and TRBJ2-7, with D possibly TRBD1 on 6 matching bases. The CDR3 totals 15 residues. The V end lost 4 bases, the J end lost 0 bases, and 13 bases lay between the germline ends. Germline CDR1 reads SNHLY; CDR2 reads FYNNEI. The CDR3 nucleotides are TGTGCCAGCAGTGGTCCCAGGGGCTTCTCCTACGAGCAGTACTTC. This sequence encodes CASSGPRGFSYEQYF.

The chain carries TRBV7-6 and TRBJ2-5; D remains unclear. The J call may not be correct, given that the DNA end is closer to TRBJ2-7. This CDR3 region has 16 residues. Germline-derived CDR1 and CDR2 are SGHVS and FNYEAQ. The CDR3 bases are TGTGCCAGCAGCTTAGGTGGGCCAGCCACTCCCTACGAGCAGTACTTC. This gives the protein CASSLGGPATPYEQYF.

The rearrangement links TRBV29-1 to TRBJ1-2, with D hard to call. The CDR3 is 11 residues long. V was clipped by 7 bases and J by 8 bases, with 14 bases between them. Germline loops: CDR1 SQVTM, CDR2 ANQGSEA. This CDR3 is CSADGVTGYTF. The CDR3 DNA sequence: TGCAGCGCCGATGGGGTCACGGGCTACACCTTC.

The chain is built from TRBV2 and TRBJ2-1; 9 nucleotides line up with TRBD1. The germline gives CDR1 SNHLY, CDR2 FYNNEI. This CDR3 has 14 residues. Trimming removed 5 bases from V and 7 bases from J; junction bases left unmatched: 6. The CDR3 bases are TGTGCCAGCAGTCTACAGGGGGCTGGTAATGAGCAGTTCTTC. The encoded protein is CASSLQGAGNEQFF.

This clone was counted a few times. The chain uses TRBV5-6 and TRBJ2-7; D is perhaps TRBD1 (6 bases). The CDR3 totals 16 residues. V was clipped by 0 bases and J by 1 base, with 14 bases between them. Germline-derived CDR1 and CDR2 are SGHDT and YYEEEE. CDR3: CASSLEGVRRSYEQYF. Here the CDR3 DNA reads TGTGCCAGCAGCTTGGAGGGGGTTCGAAGATCCTACGAGCAGTACTTC.

CDR3 DNA: TGTGCCAGCAGCTTAACATCGGCGGGAAATCAGCCCCAGCATTTT. This sequence encodes CASSLTSAGNQPQHF. The chain carries TRBV7-9 and TRBJ1-5; D remains unclear. CDR1 and CDR2 from the germline V gene are SEHNR and FQNEAQ (reference sequence). V dropped 2 bases and J dropped 4 bases, with 12 bases sitting between them. CDR3 length: 15 residues.

This chain connects TRBV4-1 to TRBJ2-7; D is unclear. The germline V gene has CDR1 MGHRA and CDR2 YSYEKL. Between the trimmed V and J ends, which lost 4 bases and 5 bases, there was a span of 15 bases. The CDR3 loop spans 14 amino acids. CDR3 sequence: CASSPVVGFNEQYF. The CDR3 coding sequence is TGCGCCAGCAGCCCAGTCGTGGGGTTCAACGAGCAGTACTTC.

This clone has just one count. The rearrangement uses TRBV2 and TRBJ1-4; TRBD1 matches 8 bases. There are 17 residues in the CDR3. Germline CDR1 SNHLY, CDR2 FYNNEI. V lost 4 bases, J lost 7 bases, and 14 bases stayed unmatched. CDR3 in DNA: TGTGCCAGCAGTGTAGATCTTGGACAGGGAAGATTTGAAAAACTGTTTTTT. Translated, it gives CASSVDLGQGRFEKLFF.

This clone was counted between two and nine times. V usage is TRBV23-1 and J usage is TRBJ1-1; no clear D. TRBV23-1 falls under the ORF class, with uncertain function. The germline V and J ends were trimmed by 3 bases and 1 base, with 9 bases remaining between them. This CDR3 has 14 residues. CDR3 DNA: TGCGCCAGCAGTCACCATAACAAGAACACTGAAGCTTTCTTT. As protein: CASSHHNKNTEAFF.

By proportion, this clone is medium-sized (0.01 to 0.1%). The chain carries TRBV6-1 and TRBJ1-5; D unclear. Germline assignment: CDR1 MNHNS and CDR2 SASEGT. CDR3 length equals 14 residues. V was pared by 6 bases and J by 6 bases, with 15 bases between. DNA of the CDR3: TGTGCCAGCAGCTCCGGGCCAGGAGGTCAGCCCCAGCATTTT. It specifies CASSSGPGGQPQHF.

This clone was observed a few times. The rearrangement joins TRBV5-6 to TRBJ1-3; D is perhaps TRBD1 (5 bases). From germline, CDR1 is SGHDT and CDR2 YYEEEE. The CDR3 has 15 residues. V was trimmed by 1 base and J by 1 base, leaving 9 bases between them. The CDR3 DNA reads TGTGCCAGCAGCTTGAGGGGTACTTCTGGAAACACCATATATTTT. Its translation: CASSLRGTSGNTIYF.

This chain connects TRBV6-5 to TRBJ1-1, with D possibly being TRBD1 (5 bases). Trimming shortened V by 6 bases and J by 3 bases, and 5 bases separated the two germline ends. CDR1 and CDR2 from the germline V gene are MNHEY and SVGAGI. The CDR3 contains 11 residues. The CDR3 reads CASRQDTEAFF. CDR3 in DNA: TGTGCCAGCAGACAGGACACTGAAGCTTTCTTT.